Listed below are T cell receptor beta chains from one sample, sequenced in a study of radiation and T cells in renal cell carcinoma. TCRdb's table, derived via immunoSEQ multiplex PCR, lists solely in-frame clones and lacks some. The data show some 140,000 clones, with more than 70% seen just once and about 11% held by the top ten. The sequences come from blood, collected from a patient whose treatment included radiotherapy and nephrectomy. The source is a woman aged 45-59 years with renal cell carcinoma. CDR3s include the opening cysteine and the closing phenylalanine or tryptophan. Fields, in order: J gene, CDR3 length, V gene, CDR3 protein.

>TRBJ2-3|14|TRBV6-5
CASIFSMDTDTQYF
>TRBJ2-5|14|TRBV5-8
CASSPGWGQETQYF
>TRBJ2-5|16|TRBV9
CASSVAPTSAGGTQYF
>TRBJ2-6|15|TRBV19
CASTADRAGANVLTF
>TRBJ1-5|15|TRBV7-8
CASSSVQGRNQPQHF
>TRBJ1-5|15|TRBV10-2
CASSDPRSGNQPQHF
>TRBJ2-7|15|TRBV7-2
CASSLGVLAGYEQYF
>TRBJ1-2|14|TRBV7-2
CASSLFSAIYGYTF
>TRBJ1-5|14|TRBV11-2
CASSFSDSNQPQHF
>TRBJ1-6|13|TRBV6-5
CASSLSNNSPLHF
>TRBJ2-1|15|TRBV6-1
CASSERGGQHNEQFF
>TRBJ1-1|16|TRBV27
CASSLFMGDSTNEAFF
>TRBJ2-5|13|TRBV30
CAWDQGGGETQYF
>TRBJ1-1|13|TRBV29-1
CSGRGRTNTEAFF
>TRBJ2-2|13|TRBV7-7
CASSLEYTGELFF
>TRBJ1-6|14|TRBV6-5
CASSQDEESSPLHF
>TRBJ2-2|13|TRBV29-1
CSVGQLDTGELFF
>TRBJ1-2|14|TRBV19
CASSIGSANYGYTF
>TRBJ1-2|14|TRBV28
CASSFDRLNYGYTF
>TRBJ2-1|16|TRBV19
CASSIGLAVPYNEQFF
>TRBJ2-7|14|TRBV5-4
CASSWSAGSYEQYF
>TRBJ2-1|15|TRBV27
CASSQSGGSYNEQFF
>TRBJ2-3|15|TRBV7-7
CASSFSQGASDTQYF
>TRBJ1-5|12|TRBV7-9
CASTTGGQPQHF
>TRBJ2-1|17|TRBV7-8
CASSLAGTEYSYNEQFF
>TRBJ1-5|15|TRBV2
CASRRQGNNNQPQHF
>TRBJ1-1|17|TRBV18
CASSPTSDLPMNTEAFF
>TRBJ2-5|14|TRBV19
CASSIDHAQETQYF
>TRBJ1-5|14|TRBV7-2
CASSLNQGVQPQHF
>TRBJ1-2|15|TRBV4-1
CASSQEGWQGYGYTF
>TRBJ2-5|14|TRBV19
CASSIYREKGSQYF
>TRBJ2-1|16|TRBV9
CASSAEAWGGANEQFF
>TRBJ2-1|15|TRBV4-1
CASSQDVSFYNEQFF
>TRBJ2-1|18|TRBV9
CASSVATGTSGRYNEQFF
>TRBJ1-5|14|TRBV4-3
CASSPGQRNQPQHF
>TRBJ2-3|10|TRBV6-6
CASSYGGQYF
>TRBJ2-7|13|TRBV19
CASSPGTLYEQYF
>TRBJ1-2|18|TRBV18
CASSPPAAHRDNFYGYTF
>TRBJ1-1|16|TRBV7-9
CASSYPRRGGNTEAFF
>TRBJ2-7|16|TRBV4-1
CASSQELGAGPAEQYF
>TRBJ2-5|13|TRBV7-3
CASSRGSGETQYF
>TRBJ1-2|14|TRBV4-3
CASSQDTGVYGYTF
>TRBJ1-2|16|TRBV15
CATSIPGQGKWYGYTF
>TRBJ2-7|14|TRBV6-1
CASSESRLSYEQYF
>TRBJ1-1|13|TRBV5-6
CASTKTVNTEAFF
>TRBJ1-1|12|TRBV2
CASNLGDTEAFF
>TRBJ2-3|11|TRBV2
CASTGRDTQYF
>TRBJ1-5|13|TRBV18
CASSPAQDQPQHF
>TRBJ2-5|13|TRBV2
CASRAGTAETQYF
>TRBJ1-1|17|TRBV7-8
CASSLGGRPETNTEAFF
>TRBJ1-2|12|TRBV6-1
CASSVMGDGYTF
>TRBJ2-7|11|TRBV11-3
CASSLRDKQYF
>TRBJ2-5|14|TRBV5-4
CASSPEGTQETQYF
>TRBJ1-2|17|TRBV5-1
CASSFRGRGTHRAGYTF
>TRBJ1-1|13|TRBV6-1
CASRWGLDTEAFF
>TRBJ1-6|14|TRBV5-6
CASSLRTVNSPLHF
>TRBJ1-1|15|TRBV5-8
CASSPLGWGRTEAFF